These T cell receptor beta chains were read from a single sample in a study of identical twins. TCRdb itself ran the 5' RACE reads through MiXCR, one entry per CDR3 protein. The sample holds 1.5 million to 2 million distinct CDR3 sequences, more than 30% seen once. The specimen was cord blood. These receptors all stem from a newborn girl in good health. Each CDR3 is given with its conserved first and last residue. Each record gives: V gene, clone size, D gene, J gene, CDR3 protein, CDR3 DNA. The D gene is left open where the match is weak. Not all rows give a size; the values are once, few, many and, for expanded clones, a class.

TRBV27,.,.,TRBJ1-1,CASSLGVVGITEAFF,TGTGCCAGCAGTTTGGGGGTTGTTGGTATAACTGAAGCTTTCTTT
TRBV20-1,.,.,TRBJ2-3,CSAGGPRTDTQYF,TGCAGTGCTGGGGGCCCCCGAACAGATACGCAGTATTTT
TRBV7-8,.,.,TRBJ1-5,CASSLAGGHNQPQHF,TGTGCCAGCAGCTTAGCGGGGGGACACAATCAGCCCCAGCATTTT
TRBV29-1,.,.,TRBJ1-2,CSGPVGGGPGYTF,TGCAGCGGACCCGTGGGGGGCGGACCAGGCTACACCTTC
TRBV28,.,.,TRBJ1-5,CASSQRISGPQHF,TGTGCCAGCAGTCAAAGAATTTCCGGGCCCCAGCATTTT
TRBV9,.,TRBD1,TRBJ2-7,CASSEGQGTTYEQYF,TGTGCCAGCAGCGAGGGACAGGGGACCACCTACGAGCAGTACTTC
TRBV20-1,.,TRBD1,TRBJ2-3,CSASQDRAADTQYF,TGCAGTGCAAGCCAGGACAGGGCGGCAGATACGCAGTATTTT
TRBV3-1,.,TRBD1,TRBJ2-3,CASSQETGRRKGHTNTQYF,TGTGCCAGCAGCCAAGAGACAGGGCGGAGAAAGGGTCATACAAATACGCAGTATTTT
TRBV28,few,TRBD1,TRBJ2-7,CASTEYRGNEQYF,TGTGCCAGCACCGAATACAGGGGGAACGAGCAGTACTTC
TRBV7-9,.,.,TRBJ1-3,CASSHNAKGNTIYF,TGTGCCAGCAGCCACAACGCCAAGGGAAACACCATATATTTT
TRBV29-1,.,TRBD2,TRBJ2-1,CSVVWLAGHNEQFF,TGCAGCGTTGTGTGGCTAGCGGGCCACAATGAGCAGTTCTTC
TRBV5-1,.,.,TRBJ2-7,CASSLSGRGPTYEQYF,TGCGCCAGCAGCTTGTCCGGACGGGGGCCCACCTACGAGCAGTACTTC
TRBV7-2,.,.,TRBJ2-2,CASSWAAGRTGELFF,TGTGCCAGCAGCTGGGCGGCGGGGCGCACCGGGGAGCTGTTTTTT
TRBV7-9,.,.,TRBJ1-1,CASIPIGAEAFF,TGTGCCAGCATCCCGATCGGGGCTGAAGCTTTCTTT
TRBV6-1,.,TRBD2,TRBJ2-5,CASSDPRASGQETQYF,TGTGCCAGCAGCGACCCTCGTGCTAGCGGACAAGAGACCCAGTACTTC
TRBV2,.,.,TRBJ1-2,CASSVSRDGISNYGYTF,TGTGCCAGCAGTGTGTCCCGAGACGGAATCTCTAACTATGGCTACACCTTC
TRBV3-1,.,.,TRBJ2-7,CASSQEYGSYNEQYF,TGTGCCAGCAGCCAGGAATACGGCTCCTACAATGAGCAGTACTTC
TRBV24-1,.,.,TRBJ2-5,CATSDWSGDSYQETQYF,TGTGCCACCAGTGATTGGTCGGGGGACTCTTACCAAGAGACCCAGTACTTC
TRBV16,few,.,TRBJ1-6,CASSPGNSYNSPLHF,TGTGCCAGCAGCCCAGGGAATTCCTATAATTCACCCCTCCACTTT
TRBV19,.,.,TRBJ1-2,CASSQRDTRNYGYTF,TGTGCCAGTAGTCAAAGGGACACTCGGAACTATGGCTACACCTTC
TRBV12-5,.,TRBD2,TRBJ2-1,CASGLITGTSGGVSSYNEQFF,TGTGCTAGTGGTCTCATAACCGGGACTAGCGGGGGAGTTAGCTCCTACAATGAGCAGTTCTTC
TRBV7-9,few,.,TRBJ2-3,CASSFGQIRTDTQYF,TGTGCCAGCAGCTTCGGGCAGATTCGGACAGATACGCAGTATTTT
TRBV10-3,.,TRBD1,TRBJ2-5,CAISRTGIGTQYF,TGTGCCATCAGCCGGACAGGTATAGGGACCCAGTACTTC
TRBV2,.,.,TRBJ1-5,CASSEVVDNRPQHF,TGTGCCAGCAGTGAAGTGGTGGACAATCGGCCCCAGCATTTT
TRBV10-3,.,.,TRBJ1-1,CAISESWGQQNTEAFF,TGTGCCATCAGTGAGTCTTGGGGACAACAAAACACTGAAGCTTTCTTT
TRBV7-9,.,TRBD2,TRBJ2-7,CASSHRLAGGKYEQYF,TGTGCCAGCAGCCATCGACTAGCGGGAGGGAAATACGAGCAGTACTTC
TRBV20-1,many,.,TRBJ2-5,CSAQGPETQYF,TGCAGTGCTCAGGGGCCTGAGACCCAGTACTTC
TRBV2,.,.,TRBJ2-1,CASNGAANEQFF,TGTGCCAGCAATGGGGCGGCTAATGAGCAGTTCTTC
TRBV7-2,.,.,TRBJ2-3,CASSLVGGAGDTQYF,TGTGCCAGCAGCTTAGTAGGAGGGGCAGGAGATACGCAGTATTTT
TRBV6-1,.,TRBD2,TRBJ2-4,CASKYSGGAPNIQYF,TGTGCCAGCAAGTATAGCGGGGGGGCCCCCAACATTCAGTACTTC
TRBV29-1,few,TRBD1,TRBJ1-1,CSVRTGGFTEAFF,TGCAGCGTTCGGACAGGGGGCTTCACTGAAGCTTTCTTT
TRBV5-1,few,.,TRBJ2-1,CASRSGTNMGQFF,TGCGCCAGCAGGTCGGGGACGAACATGGGGCAGTTCTTC
TRBV14,.,.,TRBJ1-2,CASSQDSFNYGYTF,TGTGCCAGCAGCCAGGACAGTTTTAACTATGGCTACACCTTC
TRBV28,.,TRBD2,TRBJ2-3,CASTSSGRTDTQYF,TGTGCCAGCACTTCTAGCGGGAGAACAGATACGCAGTATTTT
TRBV20-1,.,.,TRBJ1-6,CSAPDPNSPLHF,TGCAGTGCCCCGGACCCCAATTCACCCCTCCACTTT
TRBV20-1,.,.,TRBJ2-7,CSARKGGLTYEQYF,TGCAGTGCTAGAAAGGGTGGACTAACCTACGAGCAGTACTTC
TRBV20-1,.,.,TRBJ1-5,CSARGGTHQPQHF,TGCAGTGCTAGAGGGGGCACCCATCAGCCCCAGCATTTT
TRBV7-2,few,.,TRBJ2-2,CASSLDPSAATNTGELFF,TGTGCCAGCAGCTTAGACCCATCCGCCGCAACGAACACCGGGGAGCTGTTTTTT
TRBV29-1,many,.,TRBJ2-7,CSVGGGEQYF,TGCAGCGTTGGAGGAGGCGAGCAGTACTTC
TRBV20-1,few,.,TRBJ2-5,CSASRNEQYF,TGCAGTGCTAGTCGGAATGAGCAGTACTTC
TRBV12-3/TRBV12-4,.,TRBD1,TRBJ1-5,CACSFRDRGSDQPQHF,TGTGCCTGCAGTTTTCGGGACAGGGGGTCGGATCAGCCCCAGCATTTT
TRBV4-2,few,.,TRBJ1-5,CASSQDPGGPQHF,TGTGCCAGCAGCCAAGATCCGGGGGGGCCCCAGCATTTT
TRBV20-1,.,.,TRBJ2-2,CSADRQAPNTGELFF,TGCAGTGCAGACCGACAGGCTCCGAACACCGGGGAGCTGTTTTTT
TRBV10-3,few,.,TRBJ2-3,CAISEYRGGDTDTQYF,TGTGCCATCAGTGAGTACCGCGGGGGCGATACAGATACGCAGTATTTT
TRBV3-1,few,.,TRBJ2-3,CASSQDPLVTDTQYF,TGTGCCAGCAGCCAAGACCCCCTGGTTACAGATACGCAGTATTTT
TRBV7-9,.,TRBD1,TRBJ2-1,CASSLGPYTGGNEQFF,TGTGCCAGCAGCTTAGGGCCCTATACAGGGGGCAATGAGCAGTTCTTC
TRBV6-2/TRBV6-3,few,TRBD2,TRBJ2-1,CASTASGLYNEQFF,TGTGCCAGCACGGCTAGCGGGTTATACAATGAGCAGTTCTTC
TRBV7-9,.,.,TRBJ2-1,CASSSGGLDEQFF,TGTGCCAGCAGCTCGGGGGGCCTCGATGAGCAGTTCTTC
TRBV4-2,.,.,TRBJ2-4,CASSQAVWGVGQYF,TGTGCCAGCAGCCAAGCAGTCTGGGGCGTAGGGCAGTACTTC